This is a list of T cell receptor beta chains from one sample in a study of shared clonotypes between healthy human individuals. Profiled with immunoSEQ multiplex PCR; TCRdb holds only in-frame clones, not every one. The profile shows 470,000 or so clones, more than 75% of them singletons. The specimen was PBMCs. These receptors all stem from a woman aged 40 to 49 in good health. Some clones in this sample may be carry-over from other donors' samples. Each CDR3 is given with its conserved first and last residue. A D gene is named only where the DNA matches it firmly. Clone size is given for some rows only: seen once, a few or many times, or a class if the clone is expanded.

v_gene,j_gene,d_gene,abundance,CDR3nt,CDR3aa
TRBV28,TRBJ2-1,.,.,TGTGCCAGCAGTACCAACAATGAGCAGTTCTTC,CASSTNNEQFF
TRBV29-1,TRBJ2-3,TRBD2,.,TGCAGCGTTGAAGATCGCGCGGGGGTGGGGAGCACAGATACGCAGTATTTT,CSVEDRAGVGSTDTQYF
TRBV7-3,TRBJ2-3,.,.,TGTGCCAGCAGCTTAGGTCGTCAGGAGGGGGATACGCAGTATTTT,CASSLGRQEGDTQYF
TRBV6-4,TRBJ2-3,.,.,TGTGCCAGCAGTGAAAGCCAGCCCACAGATACGCAGTATTTT,CASSESQPTDTQYF
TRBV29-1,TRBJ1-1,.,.,TGCAGCGTTGCGACTATAGGTGAAGCTTTCTTT,CSVATIGEAFF
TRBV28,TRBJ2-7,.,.,TGTGCCAGCAGAACGGCGGACACCTACGAGCAGTACTTC,CASRTADTYEQYF
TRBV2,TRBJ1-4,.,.,TGTGCCAGCGAGAGGGGAGGCACTAATGAAAAACTGTTTTTT,CASERGGTNEKLFF
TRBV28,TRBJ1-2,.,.,TGTGCCAGCAGCTCTGGCCTTAAGAACTATGGCTACACCTTC,CASSSGLKNYGYTF
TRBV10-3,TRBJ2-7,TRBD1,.,TGTGCCATCAGTGAGGGGGACAGTCCCTACGAGCAGTACTTC,CAISEGDSPYEQYF
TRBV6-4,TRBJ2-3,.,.,TGTGCCAGCAGTGACGGACCCGAGGGCGGGGGCACAGATACGCAGTATTTT,CASSDGPEGGGTDTQYF
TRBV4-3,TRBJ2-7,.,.,TGCGCCAGCAGCCAAGGGTGGGGCTACGAGCAGTACTTC,CASSQGWGYEQYF
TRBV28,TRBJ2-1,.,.,TGTGCCAGCACCCTCCGGGGGAATGAGCAGTTCTTC,CASTLRGNEQFF
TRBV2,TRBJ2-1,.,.,TGTGCCAGCAGTGGAGCGCCTAGCTCCTACAATGAGCAGTTCTTC,CASSGAPSSYNEQFF
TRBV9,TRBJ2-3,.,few,TGTGCCAGCAGCGTAGGATCGAGGGGGAGATCGGGTGATACGCAGTATTTT,CASSVGSRGRSGDTQYF
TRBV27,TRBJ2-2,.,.,TGTGCCAGCATCGGACTACCGCGTGCCGGGGAGCTGTTTTTT,CASIGLPRAGELFF
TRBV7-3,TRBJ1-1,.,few,TGTGCCAGCAGCTTAATTGGGGGGGATAGGACCACTGAAGCTTTCTTT,CASSLIGGDRTTEAFF
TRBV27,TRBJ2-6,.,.,TGTGCCAGCAGTTTTTCCTCTGGGGCCAACGTCCTGACTTTC,CASSFSSGANVLTF
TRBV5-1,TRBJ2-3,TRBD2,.,TGCGCCAGCAGCGATGCGGGGGGCGACACGCAGTATTTT,CASSDAGGDTQYF
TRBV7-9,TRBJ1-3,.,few,TGTGCCAGCAGCTCAACAGGGTTCTCTGGAAACACCATATATTTT,CASSSTGFSGNTIYF
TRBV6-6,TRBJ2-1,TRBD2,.,TGTGCCAGTAGCGGGAGGGCCCACAATGAGCAGTTCTTC,CASSGRAHNEQFF
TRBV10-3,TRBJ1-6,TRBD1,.,TGTGCCATCAGGGGGGCAGGGGGTGGTAATTCACCCCTCCACTTT,CAIRGAGGGNSPLHF
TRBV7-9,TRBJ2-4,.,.,TGTGCCAGCAGCTTAGCGGGAGAGGTAAACATTCAGTACTTC,CASSLAGEVNIQYF
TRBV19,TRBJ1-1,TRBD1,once,TGTGCCAGTACGGACAGGGGAGTCACTGAAGCTTTCTTT,CASTDRGVTEAFF
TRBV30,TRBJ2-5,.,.,TGTGCCCAAGATACCAGTCGACTGAACCAAGAGACCCGGTACTTC,CAQDTSRLNQETRYF
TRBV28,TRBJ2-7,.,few,TGTGCCAGCAGTTTTCCCGGGAGAGGCAACGAGCAGTACTTC,CASSFPGRGNEQYF
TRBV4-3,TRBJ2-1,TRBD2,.,TGCGCCAGCAGCCGCGGACTAGCGGTCTACAATGAGCAGTTCTTC,CASSRGLAVYNEQFF
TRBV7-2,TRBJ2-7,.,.,TGTGCCAGCAGCCTAGGGTCCTACGAGCAGTACTTC,CASSLGSYEQYF
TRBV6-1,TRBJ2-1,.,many,TGTGCCAGCAGTGAAATTCTAGAGGGTTACAATGAGCAGTTCTTC,CASSEILEGYNEQFF
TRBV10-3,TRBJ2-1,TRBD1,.,TGTGCCATCAGTGAGTCGGGGCAGGGGGCCTCCAATGAGCAGTTCTTC,CAISESGQGASNEQFF
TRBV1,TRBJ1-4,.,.,TGCACCAGCAGGGAACACGAGGCCTCCTATGAAAAACTGTTTTTT,CTSREHEASYEKLFF
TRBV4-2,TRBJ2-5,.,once,TGTGCCAGCAGCCAAGTTTGGGGCCTACAAGAGACCCAGTACTTC,CASSQVWGLQETQYF
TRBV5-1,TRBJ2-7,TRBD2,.,TGCGCCAGCAGCTTGGAACTAGCGGGAGGTCCGAACGAGCAGTACTTC,CASSLELAGGPNEQYF
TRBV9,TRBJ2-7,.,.,TGTGCCAGCAGCACACGACTGGACTCCTACGAGCAGTACTTC,CASSTRLDSYEQYF
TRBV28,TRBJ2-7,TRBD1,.,TGTGCCAGCAGTCCGACAGGGATTATAGGTTACGAGCAGTACTTC,CASSPTGIIGYEQYF
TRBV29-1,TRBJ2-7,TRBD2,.,TGCAGCGTTGAGGCTAGCGGGAGCTCCTACGAGCAGTACTTC,CSVEASGSSYEQYF
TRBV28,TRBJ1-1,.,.,TGTGCCAGCAGTTTTTTTCAGGCGTGGAGGACTGAAGCTTTCTTT,CASSFFQAWRTEAFF
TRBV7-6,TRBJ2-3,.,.,TGTGCCAGCAGCTTGCAGGGTTTCGCAGATACGCAGTATTTT,CASSLQGFADTQYF
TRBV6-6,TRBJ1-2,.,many,TGTGCCAGCATGAGACAGCTTGGCTATGGCTACACCTTC,CASMRQLGYGYTF
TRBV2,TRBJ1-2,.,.,TGTGCCAGCAGGCAACCTTCCGACCGTGCCTATGGCTACACCTTC,CASRQPSDRAYGYTF
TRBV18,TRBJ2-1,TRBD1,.,TGTGCCAGCTCACCATTCCGAGCCGGGACAGGTTTTTACAATGAGCAGTTCTTC,CASSPFRAGTGFYNEQFF
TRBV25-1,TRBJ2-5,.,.,TGTGCCAGCAGTGAATTCCCAGTCCAAGAGACCCAGTACTTC,CASSEFPVQETQYF
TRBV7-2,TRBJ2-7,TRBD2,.,TGTGCCAGCAGCTTAGGGGGCCCGGGGGGCTACGAGCAGTACTTC,CASSLGGPGGYEQYF
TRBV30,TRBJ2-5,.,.,TGTGCCTGGAGTGTAGGAGAGACCCAGTACTTC,CAWSVGETQYF
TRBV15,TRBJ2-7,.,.,TGTGCCACCAGCAGAGGCGGGACAGAGGACGAGCAGTACTTC,CATSRGGTEDEQYF
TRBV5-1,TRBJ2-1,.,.,TGCGCCAGCAGCTTACGTCAAAACTACAATGAGCAGTTCTTC,CASSLRQNYNEQFF
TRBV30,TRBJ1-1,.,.,TGTGCCTGGAGTACTGGGACTGAAGCTTTCTTT,CAWSTGTEAFF
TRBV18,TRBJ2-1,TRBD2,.,TGTGCCAGCTCACAAAGCGGGAGCTCCTACAATGAGCAGTTCTTC,CASSQSGSSYNEQFF
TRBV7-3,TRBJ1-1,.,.,TGTGCCAGCAGCTTGACAGCTTACACTGAAGCTTTCTTT,CASSLTAYTEAFF
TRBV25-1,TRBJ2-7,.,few,TGTGCCAGCAGTGTGGGTTCCTACGAGCAGTACTTC,CASSVGSYEQYF
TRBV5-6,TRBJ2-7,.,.,TGTGCCAGCAGCTTTGGGTCCTACGAGCAGTACTTC,CASSFGSYEQYF
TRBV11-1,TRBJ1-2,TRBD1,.,TGTGCCAGCAGCTTGGATGGGACAGGGGTTGGCTACACCTTC,CASSLDGTGVGYTF
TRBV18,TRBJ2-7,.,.,TGTGCCAGCTCACCATTGACAAAGCCATACGAGCAGTACTTC,CASSPLTKPYEQYF
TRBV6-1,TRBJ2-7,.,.,TGTGCCAGCAGTGAAGATGTTCTGTCGGGCTCCTACGAGCAGTACTTC,CASSEDVLSGSYEQYF
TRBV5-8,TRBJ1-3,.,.,TGTGCCAGCAGCTTGAGGCAGTCTGGAAACACCATATATTTT,CASSLRQSGNTIYF
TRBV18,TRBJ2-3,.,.,TGTGCCAGCTCACCACAGCGGAGAGGCACAGATACGCAGTATTTT,CASSPQRRGTDTQYF
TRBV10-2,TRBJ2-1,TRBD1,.,TGCGCCAGCAGCGACGAGGGGGCGACCGGTTACAATGAGCAGTTCTTC,CASSDEGATGYNEQFF
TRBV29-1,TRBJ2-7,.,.,TGCAGCGTTACGTCCCCCCCTACCTACGAGCAGTACTTC,CSVTSPPTYEQYF
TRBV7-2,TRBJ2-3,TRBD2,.,TGTGCCAGCAGCTTAAATAGCGGGAAGGCAGATACGCAGTATTTT,CASSLNSGKADTQYF
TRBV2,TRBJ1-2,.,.,TGTGCCAGCAGCCCGGACAAGGTGGCAATTGGCTACACCTTC,CASSPDKVAIGYTF